The T cell receptor beta chain described here comes from a study of early T cells in non-severe SARS-CoV-2 infection. The overall study: Unsorted whole blood bulk RNA was sequenced, with unpaired chains.

This clonotype was observed many times. Individually, cDNA molecules had unique molecular identifiers attached to them. TCRdb re-called the 5' RACE reads with MiXCR, one entry per CDR3 protein. The data hold about 38,000 distinct CDR3 sequences, with 3.5% to 5% observed a single time. Input material: whole blood. The sequence came from an adult who was a healthcare worker with PCR-confirmed SARS-CoV-2 infection or an uninfected control (not recorded which).

CDR3 amino acids: CASSQSGSLYTF. The CDR3 DNA reads as TGTGCCAGCAGCCAATCGGGGAGCCTCTACACCTTC. This chain links TRBV16 with TRBJ1-2; D is unclear. The germline CDR1 and CDR2 sequences are KGHSY and FQNENV. The CDR3 contains 12 residues. Trimming pared 0 bases from V and 10 bases from J, leaving 9 bases between.